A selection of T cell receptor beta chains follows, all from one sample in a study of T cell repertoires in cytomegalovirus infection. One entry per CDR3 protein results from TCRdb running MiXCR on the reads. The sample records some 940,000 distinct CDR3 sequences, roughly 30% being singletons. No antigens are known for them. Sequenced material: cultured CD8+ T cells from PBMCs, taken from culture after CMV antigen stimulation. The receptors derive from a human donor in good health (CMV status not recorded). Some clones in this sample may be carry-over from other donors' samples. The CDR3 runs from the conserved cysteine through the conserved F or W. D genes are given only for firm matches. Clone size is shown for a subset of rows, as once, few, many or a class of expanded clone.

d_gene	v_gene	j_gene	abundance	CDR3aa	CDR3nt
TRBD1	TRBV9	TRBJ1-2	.	CASSGMTGSYYGYTF	TGTGCCAGCAGCGGCATGACAGGGTCCTACTATGGCTACACCTTC
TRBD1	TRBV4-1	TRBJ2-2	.	CASSQVRQGESTGELFF	TGCGCCAGCAGCCAAGTCAGACAGGGGGAGAGCACCGGGGAGCTGTTTTTT
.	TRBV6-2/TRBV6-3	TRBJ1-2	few	CASSMTPIYGYTF	TGTGCCAGCAGCATGACTCCCATCTATGGCTACACCTTC
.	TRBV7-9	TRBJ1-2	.	CASSLDLGSDYGYTF	TGTGCCAGCAGCTTAGATCTGGGCTCCGACTATGGCTACACCTTC
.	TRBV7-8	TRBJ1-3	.	CASSLSPLQVHSGNTIYF	TGTGCCAGCAGCTTAAGTCCCCTACAGGTTCACTCTGGAAACACCATATATTTT
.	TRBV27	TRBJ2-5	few	CASSLSWVRKETQYF	TGTGCCAGCAGTTTATCTTGGGTCCGGAAAGAGACCCAGTACTTC
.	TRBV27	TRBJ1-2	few	CASSLSSTTYGYTF	TGTGCCAGCAGTTTATCCTCTACCACCTATGGCTACACCTTC
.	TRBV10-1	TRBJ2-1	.	CANMTDGSSYNEQFF	TGCGCCAACATGACAGATGGGAGCTCCTACAATGAGCAGTTCTTC
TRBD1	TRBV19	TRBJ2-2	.	CASSSGTDSIGELFF	TGTGCCAGTAGTAGTGGGACAGACTCGATCGGGGAGCTGTTTTTT
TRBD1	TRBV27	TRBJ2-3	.	CANSLGQGATDTQYF	TGTGCCAACAGTCTCGGACAGGGAGCCACAGATACGCAGTATTTT
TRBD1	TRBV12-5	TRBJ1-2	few	CASAKTGNYGYTF	TGTGCTAGTGCCAAGACAGGGAACTATGGCTACACCTTC
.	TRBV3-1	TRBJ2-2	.	CASSQRTAFTGELFF	TGTGCCAGCAGCCAACGGACAGCCTTCACCGGGGAGCTGTTTTTT
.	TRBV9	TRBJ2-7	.	CASSGESSYEQYF	TGTGCCAGCAGCGGGGAAAGCTCCTACGAGCAGTACTTC
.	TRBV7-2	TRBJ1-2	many	CASSFEGAFTGYTF	TGTGCCAGCAGCTTTGAGGGCGCGTTTACTGGCTACACCTTC
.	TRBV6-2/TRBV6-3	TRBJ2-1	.	CASSYSFLQEQFF	TGTGCCAGCAGTTACTCGTTTTTACAAGAGCAGTTCTTC
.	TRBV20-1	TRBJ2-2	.	CSARDPGHTGELFF	TGCAGTGCTAGAGACCCGGGGCACACCGGGGAGCTGTTTTTT
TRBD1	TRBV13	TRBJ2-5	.	CASSFGGQGQETQYF	TGTGCCAGCAGCTTTGGGGGACAGGGACAAGAGACCCAGTACTTC
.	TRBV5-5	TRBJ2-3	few	CASSLALQQDTQYF	TGTGCCAGCAGCTTGGCCCTCCAGCAGGATACGCAGTATTTT
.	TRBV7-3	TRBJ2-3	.	CASSSYRTGDTQYF	TGTGCCAGCAGCTCATATCGTACGGGAGATACGCAGTATTTT
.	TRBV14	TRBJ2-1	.	CASSQPLPRMDEQFF	TGTGCCAGCAGCCAACCTCTCCCCCGAATGGATGAGCAGTTCTTC
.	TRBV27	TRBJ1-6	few	CASSLLDSPPHF	TGTGCCAGCAGTTTATTGGATTCACCCCCCCACTTT
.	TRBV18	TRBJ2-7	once	CASSPVDRTYEQYF	TGTGCCAGCTCACCCGTCGACAGGACCTACGAGCAGTACTTC
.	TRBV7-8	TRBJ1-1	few	CASSSLGKGDTEAFF	TGTGCCAGCAGCTCATTGGGGAAAGGAGACACTGAAGCTTTCTTT
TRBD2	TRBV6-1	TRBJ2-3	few	CASTRGGGETDTQYF	TGTGCCAGCACCAGAGGCGGGGGGGAGACAGATACGCAGTATTTT
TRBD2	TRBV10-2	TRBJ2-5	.	CTSSESSGGAKTQYF	TGCACCAGCAGTGAGTCTAGCGGGGGGGCGAAGACCCAGTACTTC
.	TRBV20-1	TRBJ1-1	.	CSALGRAEAFF	TGCAGTGCACTGGGGCGAGCTGAAGCTTTCTTT
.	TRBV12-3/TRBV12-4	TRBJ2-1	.	CASNFRTSSYNEQFF	TGTGCCAGCAACTTTCGAACTAGCTCCTACAATGAGCAGTTCTTC
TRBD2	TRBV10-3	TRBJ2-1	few	CAISEAGDNEQFF	TGTGCCATCAGTGAGGCGGGGGACAATGAGCAGTTCTTC
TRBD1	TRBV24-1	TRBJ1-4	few	CATSDPGTGGNEKLFF	TGTGCCACCAGTGATCCCGGGACAGGGGGTAATGAAAAACTGTTTTTT
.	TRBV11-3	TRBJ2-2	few	CASSHGALGELFF	TGTGCCAGCAGCCACGGGGCCCTCGGGGAGCTGTTTTTT
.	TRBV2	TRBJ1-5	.	CASSEALTGVRPREHF	TGTGCCAGCAGTGAAGCCCTCACTGGGGTAAGGCCCCGTGAGCATTTT
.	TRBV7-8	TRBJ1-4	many	CASSPERATNEKLFF	TGTGCCAGCAGCCCTGAGAGGGCAACTAATGAAAAACTGTTTTTT
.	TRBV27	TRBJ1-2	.	CASSPDSGQGYTF	TGTGCCAGCAGTCCCGATTCAGGGCAAGGCTACACCTTC
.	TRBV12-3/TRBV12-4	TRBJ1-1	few	CASSLQQVARFEAFF	TGTGCCAGCAGTTTACAACAGGTTGCAAGGTTTGAAGCTTTCTTT
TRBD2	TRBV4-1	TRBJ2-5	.	CASSQGGSGGVQETQYF	TGCGCCAGCAGCCAAGGGGGGAGCGGGGGAGTCCAAGAGACCCAGTACTTC
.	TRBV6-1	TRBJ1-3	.	CASRVGRTLSGNTIYF	TGTGCCAGCAGGGTGGGACGGACGCTCTCTGGAAACACCATATATTTT
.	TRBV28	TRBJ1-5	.	CASSLLYPPRGTGNQPQHF	TGTGCCAGCAGTTTATTATACCCCCCCAGGGGAACGGGCAATCAGCCCCAGCATTTT
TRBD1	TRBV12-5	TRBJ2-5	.	CASGSPTGQETQYF	TGTGCTAGTGGTTCACCGACAGGGCAAGAGACCCAGTACTTC
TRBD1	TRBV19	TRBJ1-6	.	CASSIVRGQDSPLHF	TGTGCCAGTAGTATAGTGAGGGGGCAGGATTCACCCCTCCACTTT
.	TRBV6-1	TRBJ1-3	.	CASSEWAGAVGNTIYF	TGTGCCAGCAGTGAATGGGCGGGGGCGGTTGGAAACACCATATATTTT
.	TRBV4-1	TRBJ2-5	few	CASSHPGWDNKGTQYF	TGCGCCAGCAGCCACCCCGGGTGGGACAACAAGGGGACCCAGTACTTC
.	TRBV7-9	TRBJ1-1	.	CASSLAHGSTFF	TGTGCCAGCAGCTTAGCCCACGGGTCAACTTTCTTT
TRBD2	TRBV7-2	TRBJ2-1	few	CASSPPQAGGPPNEQFF	TGTGCCAGCAGCCCTCCACAAGCGGGGGGGCCCCCTAATGAGCAGTTCTTC
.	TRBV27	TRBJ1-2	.	CASSLSGPEAYYGYTF	TGTGCCAGCAGTTTATCGGGGCCAGAGGCTTACTATGGCTACACCTTC
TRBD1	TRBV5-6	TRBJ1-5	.	CASSYGTGYVQPQHF	TGTGCCAGCAGCTACGGGACAGGGTACGTTCAGCCCCAGCATTTT
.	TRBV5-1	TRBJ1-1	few	CASSLRGLTEAFF	TGCGCCAGCAGCTTGCGGGGGCTGACTGAAGCTTTCTTT
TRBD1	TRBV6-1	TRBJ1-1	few	CASNQGDWTEAFF	TGTGCCAGCAATCAGGGGGATTGGACTGAAGCTTTCTTT
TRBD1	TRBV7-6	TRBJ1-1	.	CASSLGQGMAAFF	TGTGCCAGCAGCTTAGGACAGGGTATGGCCGCTTTCTTT
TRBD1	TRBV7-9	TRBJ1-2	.	CASSSGQLRYGYTF	TGTGCCAGCAGCTCGGGACAGCTGCGCTATGGCTACACCTTC
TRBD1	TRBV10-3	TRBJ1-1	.	CAISESSRDRVAEAFF	TGTGCCATCAGTGAGTCGAGCCGGGACAGGGTAGCTGAAGCTTTCTTT
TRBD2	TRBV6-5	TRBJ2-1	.	CASSYGLAGRNEQFF	TGTGCCAGCAGTTACGGGCTAGCGGGAAGGAATGAGCAGTTCTTC
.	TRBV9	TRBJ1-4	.	CASSASGGGEKLFF	TGTGCCAGCAGCGCCTCGGGAGGAGGTGAAAAACTGTTTTTT